The rows below give T cell receptor beta chains drawn from one sample of a study of CD8 T cells in Susac syndrome. In TCRdb, the immunoSEQ multiplex PCR reads were re-called with MiXCR into one record per CDR3 protein. The data contain about 180,000 distinct CDR3 sequences, 85% to 95% of them singletons. Sequencing was performed on CD4+ T cells from PBMCs. These receptors all come from a human donor with Susac syndrome. Each CDR3 is given with its conserved first and last residue. D genes are given only for firm matches. Expanded clones get a size class; other rows say once, few or many, or leave the size out.

cdr3_aa: CASSAISLGHEQYF; cdr3_nt: TGTGCCAGCAGTGCCATATCTCTGGGGCACGAGCAGTACTTC; j_call: TRBJ2-7; clone_size: NA; d_call: NA; cdr3_length: 14; v_call: TRBV6-1
cdr3_aa: CSVHGLQGGEQYF; cdr3_nt: TGCAGCGTGCATGGCCTACAAGGGGGCGAGCAGTACTTC; j_call: TRBJ2-7; clone_size: NA; d_call: NA; cdr3_length: 13; v_call: TRBV29-1
cdr3_aa: CSAGQGAEAFF; cdr3_nt: TGCAGTGCTGGACAGGGGGCTGAAGCTTTCTTT; j_call: TRBJ1-1; clone_size: NA; d_call: TRBD1; cdr3_length: 11; v_call: TRBV20-1
cdr3_aa: CSARDELGEGYTF; cdr3_nt: TGCAGTGCTAGAGATGAGTTAGGGGAGGGCTACACCTTC; j_call: TRBJ1-2; clone_size: NA; d_call: NA; cdr3_length: 13; v_call: TRBV20-1
cdr3_aa: CSAVKAGTGGDQPQHF; cdr3_nt: TGCAGTGCTGTGAAAGCCGGGACAGGGGGTGATCAGCCCCAGCATTTT; j_call: TRBJ1-5; clone_size: NA; d_call: TRBD1; cdr3_length: 16; v_call: TRBV20-1
cdr3_aa: CASSLWGDNSPLHF; cdr3_nt: TGTGCCAGCAGCTTATGGGGGGATAATTCACCCCTCCACTTT; j_call: TRBJ1-6; clone_size: NA; d_call: NA; cdr3_length: 14; v_call: TRBV7-3
cdr3_aa: CASSYPPGQVSYEQYF; cdr3_nt: TGTGCCAGCAGTTACCCTCCGGGACAGGTTTCGTACGAGCAGTACTTC; j_call: TRBJ2-7; clone_size: NA; d_call: TRBD1; cdr3_length: 16; v_call: TRBV6-2/TRBV6-3
cdr3_aa: CSALLAGGLYEQYF; cdr3_nt: TGCAGTGCTTTACTAGCGGGAGGCCTCTACGAGCAGTACTTC; j_call: TRBJ2-7; clone_size: NA; d_call: TRBD2; cdr3_length: 14; v_call: TRBV20-1
cdr3_aa: CASTISDMNTGELFF; cdr3_nt: TGTGCCAGTACCATTTCGGACATGAACACCGGGGAGCTGTTTTTT; j_call: TRBJ2-2; clone_size: NA; d_call: NA; cdr3_length: 15; v_call: TRBV19
cdr3_aa: CASAGTSDSYEQYF; cdr3_nt: TGTGCCAGCGCCGGGACTAGCGACTCCTACGAGCAGTACTTC; j_call: TRBJ2-7; clone_size: NA; d_call: TRBD2; cdr3_length: 14; v_call: TRBV6-6
cdr3_aa: CASRPAGGPYEQFF; cdr3_nt: TGTGCCAGCAGGCCAGCGGGAGGGCCCTATGAGCAGTTCTTC; j_call: TRBJ2-1; clone_size: NA; d_call: TRBD2; cdr3_length: 14; v_call: TRBV6-2/TRBV6-3
cdr3_aa: CASSLAGYSYEQYF; cdr3_nt: TGTGCCAGCAGCTTGGCGGGCTACTCCTACGAGCAGTACTTC; j_call: TRBJ2-7; clone_size: once; d_call: NA; cdr3_length: 14; v_call: TRBV5-6